The rows below give T cell receptor beta chains drawn from one sample of a study of T-cell memory formation after mild COVID-19. One entry per CDR3 protein results from TCRdb running MiXCR on the 5' RACE reads. The data show 350,000 to 400,000 distinct CDR3 sequences, about 15% seen once. Sequencing was performed on PBMCs or a T cell subset sorted from them (not recorded which). The receptor set was obtained from a man aged 18 to 29 who had mild COVID-19 (a few samples of this study predate the infection). Cell type and time point are not known. Both conserved end residues are part of each CDR3. The D gene is left open where the match is weak. Part of the rows lack a size; the others show once, few, many or a class for expanded clones.

TRBJ2-5,TRBV6-5,.,few,CASSYSGYQETQYF,TGTGCCAGCAGTTACTCGGGGTACCAAGAGACCCAGTACTTC
TRBJ1-1,TRBV5-1,.,.,CASTAFGLAEAFF,TGCGCCAGCACGGCATTCGGGCTAGCTGAAGCTTTCTTT
TRBJ2-7,TRBV2,TRBD2,.,CASSESGTSVYEQYF,TGTGCCAGCAGTGAATCCGGGACTAGCGTCTACGAGCAGTACTTC
TRBJ2-1,TRBV24-1,TRBD2,.,CATSDPGTSGNNEQFF,TGTGCCACCAGTGATCCCGGGACTAGCGGTAACAATGAGCAGTTCTTC
TRBJ1-6,TRBV27,.,.,CASSLSWANREPLHF,TGTGCCAGCAGTTTATCGTGGGCAAACAGGGAACCCCTCCACTTT
TRBJ2-3,TRBV28,TRBD2,.,CASSRTSGYGTDTQYF,TGTGCCAGCAGTCGGACTAGCGGCTACGGCACAGATACGCAGTATTTT
TRBJ1-1,TRBV6-5,TRBD1,.,CASGQGGTEAFF,TGTGCCAGCGGACAGGGGGGAACTGAAGCTTTCTTT
TRBJ1-1,TRBV4-1,.,.,CASSQGPGGTIEAFF,TGCGCCAGCAGCCAGGGGCCGGGGGGGACTATTGAAGCTTTCTTT
TRBJ2-1,TRBV7-3,.,few,CASSVIPGTYNEQFF,TGTGCCAGCAGCGTAATACCGGGGACCTACAATGAGCAGTTCTTC
TRBJ1-5,TRBV2,.,.,CASSRTDNSNQPQHF,TGTGCCAGCAGTCGGACAGATAATAGCAATCAGCCCCAGCATTTT
TRBJ2-1,TRBV24-1,TRBD1,many,CATSDLQGEYEQFF,TGTGCCACCAGTGATTTACAGGGGGAATATGAGCAGTTCTTC
TRBJ1-6,TRBV3-1,.,few,CASSQDGQGNSPLHF,TGTGCCAGCAGCCAAGATGGGCAGGGGAATTCACCCCTCCACTTT
TRBJ2-3,TRBV5-1,TRBD2,many,CASSKGLGDSDTQYF,TGCGCCAGCAGCAAGGGACTAGGGGATTCAGATACGCAGTATTTT
TRBJ2-7,TRBV5-6,TRBD1,.,CASTRRTGVGSYEQYF,TGTGCCAGCACTCGGAGGACAGGGGTAGGCTCCTACGAGCAGTACTTC
TRBJ2-4,TRBV7-9,.,few,CASSLDRHIQYF,TGTGCCAGCAGCTTAGACAGGCACATTCAGTACTTC
TRBJ2-4,TRBV25-1,.,.,CASSEGSRGHIQYF,TGTGCCAGCAGTGAAGGAAGCAGGGGACACATTCAGTACTTC
TRBJ2-1,TRBV12-3/TRBV12-4,.,.,CASSPGPHRAVEQFF,TGTGCCAGCAGTCCAGGCCCCCACCGCGCCGTTGAGCAGTTCTTC
TRBJ1-5,TRBV7-2,.,.,CASSLRATGGQPQHF,TGTGCCAGCAGCTTAAGGGCTACGGGGGGACAGCCCCAGCATTTT
TRBJ2-3,TRBV4-3,.,.,CASSQDQPGGPLTTQYF,TGCGCCAGCAGCCAAGATCAACCCGGGGGGCCTCTCACAACGCAGTATTTT
TRBJ2-3,TRBV5-1,.,few,CASSSRPGHLTDTQYF,TGCGCCAGCAGCTCTCGCCCGGGACACCTCACAGATACGCAGTATTTT
TRBJ1-1,TRBV5-4,.,.,CASSLEPGSGTEAFF,TGTGCCAGCAGCTTGGAGCCGGGGTCAGGCACTGAAGCTTTCTTT
TRBJ1-1,TRBV7-9,.,few,CASSSAARGHTEAFF,TGTGCCAGCAGCTCGGCGGCCAGGGGCCACACTGAAGCTTTCTTT
TRBJ2-7,TRBV6-2/TRBV6-3,.,few,CASSYRFARSYEQYF,TGTGCCAGCAGTTACCGCTTTGCTCGCTCCTACGAGCAGTACTTC
TRBJ2-4,TRBV11-2,TRBD1,many,CASSARGLKAKNIQYF,TGTGCCAGCAGCGCTAGGGGGCTTAAAGCCAAAAACATTCAGTACTTC
TRBJ1-4,TRBV20-1,.,.,CSARETGGYEKLFF,TGCAGTGCTAGAGAGACAGGCGGATACGAAAAACTGTTTTTT
TRBJ1-4,TRBV10-3,.,many,CAISAGTGEKLFF,TGTGCCATCAGCGCGGGGACGGGAGAAAAACTGTTTTTT
TRBJ1-1,TRBV6-5,.,.,CASSFQDFAEAFF,TGTGCCAGCAGTTTTCAGGATTTCGCTGAAGCTTTCTTT
TRBJ2-2,TRBV29-1,.,once,CSVFLASTGELFF,TGCAGCGTTTTCCTAGCCAGCACCGGGGAGCTGTTTTTT
TRBJ2-7,TRBV29-1,TRBD1,.,CSVERDRDYEQYF,TGCAGCGTTGAAAGGGACAGGGACTACGAGCAGTACTTC
TRBJ2-1,TRBV2,TRBD1,once,CASRRQGAYNEQFF,TGTGCCAGCAGGCGACAGGGGGCTTACAATGAGCAGTTCTTC
TRBJ2-1,TRBV9,TRBD2,.,CASSAGTSLYNEQFF,TGTGCCAGCAGCGCCGGGACTAGCCTCTACAATGAGCAGTTCTTC
TRBJ1-3,TRBV7-2,.,many,CASSPIAQSGNTIYF,TGTGCCAGCAGCCCCATAGCGCAATCAGGAAACACCATATATTTT
TRBJ1-5,TRBV5-6,.,few,CASSLRRQGGQPQHF,TGTGCCAGCAGCTTGCGCCGGCAGGGTGGACAGCCCCAGCATTTT
TRBJ2-5,TRBV6-1,TRBD1,.,CASSEVEGAETQYF,TGTGCCAGCAGTGAAGTAGAGGGGGCAGAGACCCAGTACTTC
TRBJ2-3,TRBV20-1,TRBD2,.,CSARTSGGDTQYF,TGCAGTGCCCGGACTAGCGGGGGAGATACGCAGTATTTT
TRBJ1-2,TRBV2,.,.,CASSIRLDVDYTF,TGTGCCAGTTCCATACGGTTGGATGTCGACTACACCTTC
TRBJ2-1,TRBV7-9,.,once,CASSLWGMEQFF,TGTGCCAGCAGCTTATGGGGGATGGAGCAGTTCTTC
TRBJ2-3,TRBV16,.,.,CASSHWDSTDTQYF,TGTGCCAGCAGCCATTGGGACAGCACAGATACGCAGTATTTT
TRBJ1-1,TRBV9,TRBD1,few,CASSDAGGNTEAFF,TGTGCCAGCAGCGATGCAGGGGGCAACACTGAAGCTTTCTTT
TRBJ2-3,TRBV7-9,.,few,CASSLPLGLAADTQYF,TGTGCCAGCAGCTTGCCCCTGGGTCTTGCAGCAGATACGCAGTATTTT
TRBJ1-4,TRBV12-3/TRBV12-4,.,.,CASRYRLEKLFF,TGTGCCAGCAGATACAGGTTGGAAAAACTGTTTTTT
TRBJ2-2,TRBV4-3,.,.,CASSSDTFQPGELFF,TGCGCCAGCAGCTCAGACACGTTTCAACCCGGGGAGCTGTTTTTT
TRBJ2-7,TRBV20-1,TRBD1,few,CSAPGQGNNEQYF,TGCAGTGCACCGGGACAGGGTAACAACGAGCAGTACTTC
TRBJ1-4,TRBV16,.,few,CASTSTAGEKLFF,TGTGCCAGCACCTCCACAGCCGGGGAAAAACTGTTTTTT
TRBJ2-1,TRBV29-1,TRBD2,.,CSVTGTSGVLYNEQFF,TGCAGCGTTACCGGGACTAGCGGAGTTCTTTACAATGAGCAGTTCTTC
TRBJ2-5,TRBV29-1,.,.,CSVQQTGSETQYF,TGCAGCGTACAGCAAACAGGGAGCGAGACCCAGTACTTC
TRBJ2-1,TRBV10-1,TRBD2,.,CASSDNGLAGGLGEQFF,TGCGCCAGCAGCGATAACGGACTAGCGGGAGGACTTGGTGAGCAGTTCTTC
TRBJ2-1,TRBV7-3,TRBD2,few,CASSSLAGGLSEQFF,TGTGCCAGCAGCTCGCTGGCGGGGGGGCTCAGTGAGCAGTTCTTC
TRBJ1-5,TRBV18,.,many,CASSRTEGNQPQHF,TGTGCCAGCTCACGGACGGAGGGCAATCAGCCCCAGCATTTT
TRBJ1-5,TRBV27,.,few,CASSLSANSNQPQHF,TGTGCCAGCAGTTTATCGGCCAATAGCAATCAGCCCCAGCATTTT
TRBJ1-4,TRBV7-9,.,.,CAYDLSQSTLFF,TGTGCCTACGACTTATCGCAGTCTACACTGTTTTTT
TRBJ1-5,TRBV4-3,TRBD1,few,CASSQDPPTGAAGSNQPQHF,TGCGCCAGCAGCCAAGACCCCCCCACAGGGGCGGCGGGTAGCAATCAGCCCCAGCATTTT
TRBJ2-4,TRBV23-1,.,many,CASSIPVWPLPKDIQYF,TGCGCCAGCAGTATTCCCGTGTGGCCCTTGCCCAAGGACATTCAGTACTTC
TRBJ1-1,TRBV7-9,TRBD1,.,CASAQRTGDRAFF,TGTGCCAGCGCCCAGAGGACAGGGGATCGAGCTTTCTTT
TRBJ1-5,TRBV11-2,.,many,CASSLAGQPQHF,TGTGCCAGCAGCTTGGCGGGACAGCCCCAGCATTTT